This T cell receptor (beta chain) was observed in a study of blood T cell repertoires in COVID-19. As for the study in general: Collection of acute and convalescent COVID-19 samples took place in the United States, Italy and Spain.

In germline, CDR1 is LNHDA, CDR2 SQIVND (reference sequence). The CDR3 totals 15 residues. Trimming cost V 3 bases and J 0 bases, with 9 bases left between them. The cohort comprised adults aged about 18 to 100 years residing in approximately 25 US areas. Authors' methods: Reference gene primers were amplified, and this amplification served to estimate nucleated cell counts. Using immunoSEQ multiplex PCR, the repertoire was profiled, and TCRdb retains in-frame clones only, with some absent. Clonal size and the V and J genes are those of that table, whereas D and trimming came from the DNA. The sample records approximately 470,000 clones, about 90% being singletons.

This receptor was identified in a young woman who had recovered from COVID-19. The V and J genes are TRBV19 and TRBJ2-1, with D uncertain. The sequenced sample consisted of PBMCs or T cells enriched from blood (not recorded which). The CDR3 loop is CASSIAASSYNEQFF. In nucleotides, the CDR3 is TGTGCCAGTAGTATCGCGGCAAGCTCCTACAATGAGCAGTTCTTC.